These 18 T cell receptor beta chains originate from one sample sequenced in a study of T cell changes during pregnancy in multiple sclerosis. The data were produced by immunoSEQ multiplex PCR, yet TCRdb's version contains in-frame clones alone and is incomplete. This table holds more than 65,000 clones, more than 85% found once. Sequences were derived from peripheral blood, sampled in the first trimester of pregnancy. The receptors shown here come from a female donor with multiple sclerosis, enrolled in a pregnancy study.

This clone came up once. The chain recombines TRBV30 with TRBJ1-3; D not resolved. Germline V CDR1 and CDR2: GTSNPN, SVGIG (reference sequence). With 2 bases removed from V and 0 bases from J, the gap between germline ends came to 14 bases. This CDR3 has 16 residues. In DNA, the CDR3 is TGTGCCTGGAGTTTCGGTACTGTGAGCTCTGGAAACACCATATATTTT. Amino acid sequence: CAWSFGTVSSGNTIYF.

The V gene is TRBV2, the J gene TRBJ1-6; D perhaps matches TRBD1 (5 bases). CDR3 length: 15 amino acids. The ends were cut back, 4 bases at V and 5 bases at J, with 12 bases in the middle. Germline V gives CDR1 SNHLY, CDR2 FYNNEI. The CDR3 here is CASSVGRGDNSPLHF. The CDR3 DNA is TGTGCCAGCAGTGTGGGGAGGGGCGATAATTCACCCCTCCACTTT.

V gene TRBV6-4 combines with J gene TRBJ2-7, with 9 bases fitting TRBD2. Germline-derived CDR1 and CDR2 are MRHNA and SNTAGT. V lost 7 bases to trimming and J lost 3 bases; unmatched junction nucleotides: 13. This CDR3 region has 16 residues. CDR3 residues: CASKPPGLARFYEQYF. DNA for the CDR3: TGTGCCAGCAAGCCTCCCGGACTAGCGAGATTCTACGAGCAGTACTTC.

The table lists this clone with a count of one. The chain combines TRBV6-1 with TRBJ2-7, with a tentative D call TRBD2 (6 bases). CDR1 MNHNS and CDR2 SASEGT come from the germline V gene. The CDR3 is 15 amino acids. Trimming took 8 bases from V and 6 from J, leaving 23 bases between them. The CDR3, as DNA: TGTGCCAGCGTGGCGATCTCCGGGACTCCATCCGAGCAGTACTTC. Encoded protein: CASVAISGTPSEQYF.

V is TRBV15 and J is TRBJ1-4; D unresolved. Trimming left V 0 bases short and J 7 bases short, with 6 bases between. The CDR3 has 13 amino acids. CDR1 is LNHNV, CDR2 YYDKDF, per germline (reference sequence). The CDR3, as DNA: TGTGCCACCAGCAGAGATCCCGGTGAAAAACTGTTTTTT. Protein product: CATSRDPGEKLFF.

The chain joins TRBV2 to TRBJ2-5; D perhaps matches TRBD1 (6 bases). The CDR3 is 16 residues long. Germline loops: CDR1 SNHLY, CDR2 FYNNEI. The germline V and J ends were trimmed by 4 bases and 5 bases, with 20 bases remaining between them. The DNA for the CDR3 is TGTGCCAGCAGTGCAGGGGCCCTTCTGAGGCGGGAGACCCAGTACTTC. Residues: CASSAGALLRRETQYF.

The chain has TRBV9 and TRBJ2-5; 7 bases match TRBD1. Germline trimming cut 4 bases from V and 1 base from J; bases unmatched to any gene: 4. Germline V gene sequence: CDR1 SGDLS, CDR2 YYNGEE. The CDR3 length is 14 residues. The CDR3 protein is CASSPGDSQETQYF. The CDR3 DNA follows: TGTGCCAGCAGCCCAGGGGACAGCCAAGAGACCCAGTACTTC.

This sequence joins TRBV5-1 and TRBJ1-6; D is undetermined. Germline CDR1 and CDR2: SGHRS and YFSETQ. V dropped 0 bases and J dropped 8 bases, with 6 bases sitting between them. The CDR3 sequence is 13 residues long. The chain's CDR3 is CASSLAGYSPLHF. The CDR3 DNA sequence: TGCGCCAGCAGCTTGGCGGGTTATTCACCCCTCCACTTT.

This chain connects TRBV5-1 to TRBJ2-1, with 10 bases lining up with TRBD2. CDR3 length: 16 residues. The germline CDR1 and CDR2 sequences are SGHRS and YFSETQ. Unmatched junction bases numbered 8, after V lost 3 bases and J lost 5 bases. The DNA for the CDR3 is TGCGCCAGCAGCTCACGAACTAGCGGGGCAAACAATGAGCAGTTCTTC. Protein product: CASSSRTSGANNEQFF.

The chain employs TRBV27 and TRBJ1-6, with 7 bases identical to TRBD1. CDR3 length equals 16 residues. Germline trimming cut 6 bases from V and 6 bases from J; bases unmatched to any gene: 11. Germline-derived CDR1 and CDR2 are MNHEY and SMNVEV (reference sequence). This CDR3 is CASRLRDSLFNSPLHF. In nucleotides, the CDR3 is TGTGCCAGCAGACTCCGGGACAGCCTCTTTAATTCACCCCTCCACTTT.

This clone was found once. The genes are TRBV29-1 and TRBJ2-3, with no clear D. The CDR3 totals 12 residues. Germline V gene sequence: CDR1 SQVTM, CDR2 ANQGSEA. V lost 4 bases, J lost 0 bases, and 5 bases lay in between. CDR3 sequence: CSVAHSTDTQYF. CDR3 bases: TGCAGCGTTGCACACAGCACAGATACGCAGTATTTT.

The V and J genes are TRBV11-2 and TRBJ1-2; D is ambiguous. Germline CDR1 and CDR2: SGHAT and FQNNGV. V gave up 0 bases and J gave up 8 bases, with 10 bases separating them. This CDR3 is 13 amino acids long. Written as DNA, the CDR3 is TGTGCCAGCAGCTTAGACCTTCAGAGGGGCTACACCTTC. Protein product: CASSLDLQRGYTF.

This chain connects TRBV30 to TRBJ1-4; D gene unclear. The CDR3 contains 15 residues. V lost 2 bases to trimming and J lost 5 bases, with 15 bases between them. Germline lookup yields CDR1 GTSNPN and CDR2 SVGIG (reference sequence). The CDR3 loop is CAWSLWGDWNEKLFF. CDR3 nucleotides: TGTGCCTGGAGTCTCTGGGGAGACTGGAATGAAAAACTGTTTTTT.

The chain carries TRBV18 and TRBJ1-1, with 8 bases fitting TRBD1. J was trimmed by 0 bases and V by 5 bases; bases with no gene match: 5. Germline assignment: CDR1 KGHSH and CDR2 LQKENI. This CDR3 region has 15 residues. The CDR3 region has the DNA TGTGCCAGCTCAGATCAGGGGGCGGTGAACACTGAAGCTTTCTTT. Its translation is CASSDQGAVNTEAFF.

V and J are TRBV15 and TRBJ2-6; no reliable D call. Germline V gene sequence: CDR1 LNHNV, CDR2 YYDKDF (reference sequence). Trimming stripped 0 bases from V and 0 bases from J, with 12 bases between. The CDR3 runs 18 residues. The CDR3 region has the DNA TGTGCCACCAGCAGAGATCCCGTTCCCCTCTCTGGGGCCAACGTCCTGACTTTC. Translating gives CATSRDPVPLSGANVLTF. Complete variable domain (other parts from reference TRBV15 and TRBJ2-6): DAMVIQNPRYQVTQFGKPVTLSCSQTLNHNVMYWYQQKSSQAPKLLFHYYDKDFNNEADTPDNFQSRRPNTSFCFLDIRSPGLGDTAMYLCATSRDPVPLSGANVLTFGAGSRLTVL.

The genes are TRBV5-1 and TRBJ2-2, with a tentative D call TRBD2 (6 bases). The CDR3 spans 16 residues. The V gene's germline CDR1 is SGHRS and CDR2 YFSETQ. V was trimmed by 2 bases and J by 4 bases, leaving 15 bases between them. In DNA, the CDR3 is TGCGCCAGCAGCTTTGGAGGGTCCTTTAGCACCGGGGAGCTGTTTTTT. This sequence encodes CASSFGGSFSTGELFF.

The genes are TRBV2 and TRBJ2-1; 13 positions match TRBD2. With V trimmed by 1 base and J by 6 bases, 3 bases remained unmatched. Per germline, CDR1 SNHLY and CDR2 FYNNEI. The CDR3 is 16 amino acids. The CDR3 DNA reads TGTGCCAGCAGTGAAGATGGGACTAGCGGGGCCAATGAGCAGTTCTTC. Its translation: CASSEDGTSGANEQFF.

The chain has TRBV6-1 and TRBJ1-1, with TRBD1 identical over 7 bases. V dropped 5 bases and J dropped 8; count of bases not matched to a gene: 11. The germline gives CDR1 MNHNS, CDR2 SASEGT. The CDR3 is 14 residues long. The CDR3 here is CASSKTGTASEAFF. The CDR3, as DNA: TGTGCCAGCAGTAAGACTGGGACAGCCTCCGAAGCTTTCTTT.